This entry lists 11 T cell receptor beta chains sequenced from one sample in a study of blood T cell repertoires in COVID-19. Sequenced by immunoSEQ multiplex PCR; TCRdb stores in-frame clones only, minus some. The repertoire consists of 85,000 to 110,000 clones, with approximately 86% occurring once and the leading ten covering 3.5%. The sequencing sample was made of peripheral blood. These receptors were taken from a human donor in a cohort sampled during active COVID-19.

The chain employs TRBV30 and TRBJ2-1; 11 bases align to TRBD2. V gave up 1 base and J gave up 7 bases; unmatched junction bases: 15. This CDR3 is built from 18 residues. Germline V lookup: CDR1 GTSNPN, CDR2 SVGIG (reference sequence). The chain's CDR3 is CAWSALGVAGGPGNEQFF. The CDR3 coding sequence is TGTGCCTGGAGTGCACTCGGGGTAGCGGGAGGGCCGGGGAATGAGCAGTTCTTC. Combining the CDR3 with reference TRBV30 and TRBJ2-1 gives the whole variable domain SQTIHQWPATLVQPVGSPLSLECTVEGTSNPNLYWYRQAAGRGLQLLFYSVGIGQISSEVPQNLSASRPQDRQFILSSKKLLLSDSGFYLCAWSALGVAGGPGNEQFFGPGTRLTVL.

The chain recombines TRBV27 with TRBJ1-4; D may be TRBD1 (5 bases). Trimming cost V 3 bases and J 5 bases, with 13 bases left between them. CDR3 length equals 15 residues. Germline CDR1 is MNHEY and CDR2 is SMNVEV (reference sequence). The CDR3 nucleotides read TGTGCCAGCAGTTTTTGGGGGGGAGGAAATGAAAAACTGTTTTTT. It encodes CASSFWGGGNEKLFF.

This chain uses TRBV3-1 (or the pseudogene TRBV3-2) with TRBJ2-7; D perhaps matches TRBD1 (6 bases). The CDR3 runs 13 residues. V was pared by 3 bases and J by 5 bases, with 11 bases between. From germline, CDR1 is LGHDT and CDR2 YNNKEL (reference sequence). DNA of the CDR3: TGTGCCAGCAGCCAGGTAGGGGGTGACGAGCAGTACTTC. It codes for CASSQVGGDEQYF.

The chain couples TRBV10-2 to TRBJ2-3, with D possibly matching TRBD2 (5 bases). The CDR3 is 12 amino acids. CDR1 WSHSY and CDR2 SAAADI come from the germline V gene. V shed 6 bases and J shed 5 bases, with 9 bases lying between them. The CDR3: CASSPGKDTQYF. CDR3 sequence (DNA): TGCGCCAGCAGCCCGGGAAAAGATACGCAGTATTTT.

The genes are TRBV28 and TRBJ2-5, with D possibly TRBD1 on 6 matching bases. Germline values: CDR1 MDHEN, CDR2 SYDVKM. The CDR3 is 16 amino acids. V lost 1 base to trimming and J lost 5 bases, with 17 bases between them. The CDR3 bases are TGTGCCAGCAGTTTATATGGACAGTATGCGTGGGAGACCCAGTACTTC. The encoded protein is CASSLYGQYAWETQYF.

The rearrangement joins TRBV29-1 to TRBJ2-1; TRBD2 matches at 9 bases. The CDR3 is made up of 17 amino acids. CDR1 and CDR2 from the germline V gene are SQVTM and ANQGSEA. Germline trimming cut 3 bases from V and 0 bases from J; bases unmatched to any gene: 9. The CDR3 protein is CSVDLAGGVISYNEQFF. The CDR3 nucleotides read TGCAGCGTTGATTTGGCGGGGGGGGTAATCTCCTACAATGAGCAGTTCTTC.

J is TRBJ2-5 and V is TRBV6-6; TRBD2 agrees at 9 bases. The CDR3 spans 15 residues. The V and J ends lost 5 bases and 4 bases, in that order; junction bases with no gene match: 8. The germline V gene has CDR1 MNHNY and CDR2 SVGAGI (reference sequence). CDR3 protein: CASSPRLAGTETQYF. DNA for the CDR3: TGTGCCAGCAGTCCCCGGCTAGCGGGGACAGAGACCCAGTACTTC.

The CDR3 here is CASSQVGSPLHF. In nucleotides, the CDR3 is TGCGCCAGCAGCCAAGTCGGTTCACCCCTCCACTTT. The V and J genes are TRBV4-1 and TRBJ1-6; D is ambiguous. CDR1 is MGHRA, CDR2 YSYEKL, per germline. This CDR3 spans 12 amino acids. The ends were cut back, 1 base at V and 9 bases at J, with 4 bases in the middle.

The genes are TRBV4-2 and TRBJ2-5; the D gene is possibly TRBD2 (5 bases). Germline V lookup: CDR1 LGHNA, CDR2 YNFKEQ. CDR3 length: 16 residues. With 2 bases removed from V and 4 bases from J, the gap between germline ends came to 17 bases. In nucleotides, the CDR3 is TGTGCCAGCAGCCAATTAATAGCGTTAAATCCAGAGACCCAGTACTTC. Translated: CASSQLIALNPETQYF.

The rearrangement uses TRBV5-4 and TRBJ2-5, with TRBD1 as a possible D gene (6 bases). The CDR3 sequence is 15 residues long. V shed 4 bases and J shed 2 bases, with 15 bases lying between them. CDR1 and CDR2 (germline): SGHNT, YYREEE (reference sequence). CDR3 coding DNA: TGTGCCAGCAGCCCCAGGGGCGGAGTACAAGAGACCCAGTACTTC. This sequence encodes CASSPRGGVQETQYF.

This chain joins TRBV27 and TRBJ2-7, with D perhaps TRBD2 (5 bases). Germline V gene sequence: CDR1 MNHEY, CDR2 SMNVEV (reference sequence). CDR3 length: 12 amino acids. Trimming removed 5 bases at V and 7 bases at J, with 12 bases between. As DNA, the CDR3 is TGTGCCAGCAGTGATTGGACGGGAGAGCAGTACTTC. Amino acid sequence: CASSDWTGEQYF.